This TCR beta chain was sequenced during a study of blood T cell repertoires in COVID-19. About the research overall: PBMCs, B-cell-depleted T cells, or T cells were the source of the cDNA or gDNA that made up the material.

The germline V and J ends were trimmed by 0 bases and 2 bases, with 8 bases remaining between them. Germline lookup yields CDR1 ENHRY and CDR2 SYGVKD. The CDR3 contains 14 residues. The table came from immunoSEQ multiplex PCR; TCRdb's copy has only in-frame clones and leaves some out. The data hold about 160,000 clones, with approximately 87% observed a single time. The rearrangement uses TRBV10-3 and TRBJ2-7; D is perhaps TRBD2 (6 bases). The sequencing input was peripheral blood. The sequence was collected from a woman aged 65 to 85 with COVID-19, enrolled during active disease. Written as DNA, the CDR3 is TGTGCCATCAGTGAGTCGGGGGGAACCTACGAGCAGTACTTC. Translating gives CAISESGGTYEQYF.